This T cell receptor beta chain was recovered during a study of blood T cell repertoires in COVID-19. Overall study: Sample material is recorded as cDNA or gDNA derived from T cells, B-cell-depleted T cells, or PBMCs.

Generated by immunoSEQ multiplex PCR, the TCRdb table keeps only in-frame clones and is missing some. The sample carries approximately 240,000 clones, 65% to 90% recorded once. Germline V gene lookup returns CDR1 SGHTA and CDR2 FQGNSA. This CDR3 has 11 amino acids. Trimming pared 5 bases from V and 8 bases from J, leaving 9 bases between. V usage is TRBV7-2 and J usage is TRBJ1-2; a possible D gene is TRBD1 (5 bases). The sample was peripheral blood. The clonotype originates from a woman at least 80 years old with active or convalescent COVID-19. The CDR3 sequence: CASSRWGGYTF. The CDR3 DNA reads TGTGCCAGCAGCCGGTGGGGCGGCTACACCTTC.